A single sample gave rise to the 27 T cell receptor beta chains below, sequenced in a study of blood T cell repertoires in COVID-19. The protocol was immunoSEQ multiplex PCR, while the TCRdb copy is restricted to in-frame clones and leaves out a portion. The sample yields under 200,000 clones, approximately 86% seen once. The sample taken for sequencing was peripheral blood. These receptors came from a man aged 55 to 69 with acute or convalescent COVID-19.

This chain links TRBV27 with TRBJ1-6; D gene unclear. The CDR3 spans 13 residues. Trimming cost V 4 bases and J 6 bases, with 7 bases left between them. Germline CDR1 MNHEY, CDR2 SMNVEV (reference sequence). This CDR3 reads CASSSFLNSPLHF. CDR3 nucleotide sequence: TGTGCCAGCAGTTCCTTCCTTAATTCACCCCTCCACTTT.

The rearrangement links TRBV9 to TRBJ2-7; D perhaps matches TRBD2 (5 bases). Germline CDR1 is SGDLS and CDR2 is YYNGEE. CDR3 length: 14 amino acids. V was cut by 0 bases and J by 4 bases, with 11 bases left in between. CDR3 region: CASSVEIRGYEQYF. CDR3 sequence (DNA): TGTGCCAGCAGCGTAGAGATTCGGGGTTACGAGCAGTACTTC.

The chain has TRBV6-7 and TRBJ1-4; D ambiguous. TRBV6-7 is marked as an open reading frame, function uncertain. V was clipped by 2 bases and J by 5 bases, with 9 bases between them. This CDR3 is 14 amino acids long. CDR3 sequence reads: CASSYRVPNEKLFF. The CDR3 DNA is TGTGCCAGCAGTTACCGAGTACCGAATGAAAAACTGTTTTTT.

CDR3 DNA: TGTGCCAGCGGTCTCGCGCGCGGAGGCACAGATACGCAGTATTTT. Translating gives CASGLARGGTDTQYF. The chain links TRBV6-5 to TRBJ2-3; D is ambiguous. With 8 bases removed from V and 1 base from J, the gap between germline ends came to 16 bases. The CDR3 covers 15 residues. Germline-derived CDR1 and CDR2 are MNHEY and SVGAGI.

The chain couples TRBV3-1 (or the pseudogene TRBV3-2) to TRBJ1-2; 8 bases fit TRBD1. Germline lookup yields CDR1 LGHDT and CDR2 YNNKEL (reference sequence). The CDR3 has 15 residues. The V gene end was trimmed by 5 bases and the J gene end by 4 bases; junction bases not matched to a gene: 9. The chain's CDR3 is CASSESSGQGYGYTF. In DNA form, the CDR3 reads TGTGCCAGCAGCGAAAGCTCCGGACAGGGCTATGGCTACACCTTC.

This clone has more than one count but fewer than ten. The chain couples TRBV4-1 to TRBJ1-1; 8 bases are shared with TRBD1. The ends lost 4 bases at V and 7 bases at J; junction bases unmatched: 5. The germline V gene encodes CDR1 MGHRA and CDR2 YSYEKL. The CDR3 runs to 13 residues. The CDR3 here is CASSPRGPGEAFF. The CDR3 nucleotides are TGCGCCAGCAGCCCCAGGGGGCCGGGTGAAGCTTTCTTT.

V usage is TRBV5-1 and J usage is TRBJ2-7; the D gene is possibly TRBD1 (5 bases). Trimming removed 3 bases at V and 7 bases at J, with 11 bases between. Germline V gives CDR1 SGHRS, CDR2 YFSETQ. The CDR3 covers 12 residues. The CDR3 spells CASSWQGSEQYF. The DNA of the CDR3 is TGCGCCAGCAGCTGGCAGGGTTCTGAGCAGTACTTC.

V gene TRBV5-1 combines with J gene TRBJ2-1; TRBD2 aligns across 10 bases. With 4 bases clipped from V and 3 bases from J, the junction kept 4 bases outside the gene matches. CDR1 is SGHRS and CDR2 is YFSETQ in the germline V gene. CDR3 length equals 15 residues. For the CDR3, the DNA is TGCGCCAGCAGCCTCATAGCGGGAGGCTACAATGAGCAGTTCTTC. Translated: CASSLIAGGYNEQFF.

Only a few counts were recorded for this clone. The rearrangement joins TRBV3-1 (or the pseudogene TRBV3-2) to TRBJ1-6; a possible D gene is TRBD1 (5 bases). V gave up 2 bases and J gave up 10 bases, with 12 bases separating them. The germline CDR1 and CDR2 sequences are LGHDT and YNNKEL (reference sequence). The CDR3 sequence is 14 residues long. CDR3 loop: CASSQSGWGSPLHF. CDR3 coding DNA: TGTGCCAGCAGCCAAAGTGGGTGGGGCTCACCCCTCCACTTT.

This chain connects TRBV16 to TRBJ2-3; D not resolved. Germline CDR1 and CDR2: KGHSY and FQNENV. V gave up 2 bases and J gave up 2 bases, with 8 bases separating them. The CDR3 runs 14 residues. The CDR3 DNA reads TGTGCCAGCAGCCAAGCGTTCACCACAGATACGCAGTATTTT. Amino acids: CASSQAFTTDTQYF.

This CDR3 reads CASSPWDSGASHNEQFF. The CDR3 DNA sequence: TGCGCCAGCAGCCCCTGGGATAGCGGGGCGTCCCACAATGAGCAGTTCTTC. The rearrangement joins TRBV5-1 to TRBJ2-1, with TRBD2 identical over 8 bases. The ends lost 4 bases at V and 5 bases at J; junction bases unmatched: 14. CDR3 size: 17 residues. The V gene's germline CDR1 is SGHRS and CDR2 YFSETQ.

The genes are TRBV6-1 and TRBJ2-7; 8 bases align to TRBD2. The CDR3 loop spans 17 amino acids. J was trimmed by 5 bases and V by 1 base; bases with no gene match: 13. Germline loops: CDR1 MNHNS, CDR2 SASEGT. CDR3 in amino acids: CASSEGRRWSGSHEQYF. CDR3 in DNA: TGTGCCAGCAGTGAAGGCCGAAGGTGGAGCGGGAGCCACGAGCAGTACTTC.

The V call is TRBV6-4, the J call TRBJ2-1; 7 nucleotides align to TRBD2. CDR1 is MRHNA, CDR2 SNTAGT, per germline. The CDR3 consists of 14 residues. V gave up 5 bases and J gave up 5 bases; unmatched junction bases: 6. The CDR3 DNA is TGTGCCAGCAGTCGGGGCGGGAGTAACAATGAGCAGTTCTTC. Its protein product is CASSRGGSNNEQFF.

This clone was counted a single time. The same CDR3 also results from other DNA sequences found in this sample. The chain is built from TRBV5-1 and TRBJ1-5; 10 bases are shared with TRBD1. The CDR3 sequence is 14 residues long. The V and J ends lost 5 bases and 5 bases, in that order; junction bases with no gene match: 4. CDR1 SGHRS and CDR2 YFSETQ come from the germline V gene. Written as DNA, the CDR3 is TGCGCCAGCAGTCCGGACAGGGGGGATCAGCCCCAGCATTTT. Translation: CASSPDRGDQPQHF. Variable domain in full (rest from reference TRBV5-1 and TRBJ1-5): KAGVTQTPRYLIKTRGQQVTLSCSPISGHRSVSWYQQTPGQGLQFLFEYFSETQRNKGNFPGRFSGRQFSNSRSEMNVSTLELGDSALYLCASSPDRGDQPQHFGDGTRLSIL.

This chain joins TRBV11-2 and TRBJ1-1; D perhaps matches TRBD1 (5 bases). The CDR3 has 17 residues. Germline CDR1 SGHAT, CDR2 FQNNGV. With 5 bases removed from V and 4 bases from J, the gap between germline ends came to 23 bases. In DNA form, the CDR3 reads TGTGCCAGCAGCCCCCGACTGCGGGGGTTAGGAGGCACTGAAGCTTTCTTT. Translated: CASSPRLRGLGGTEAFF.

This clone appeared a single time. This CDR3 reads CASSNRGMYTEAFF. The DNA of the CDR3 is TGTGCCAGCAGTAACAGGGGTATGTACACTGAAGCTTTCTTT. The rearrangement uses TRBV6-5 and TRBJ1-1, with 7 bases identical to TRBD1. Germline trimming cut 5 bases from V and 3 bases from J; bases unmatched to any gene: 6. This CDR3 spans 14 amino acids. CDR1 and CDR2 from the germline V gene are MNHEY and SVGAGI.

The gene calls are TRBV9 and TRBJ2-1; TRBD2 might be the D (6 bases). The CDR3 runs to 15 residues. Germline lookup yields CDR1 SGDLS and CDR2 YYNGEE. V lost 7 bases to trimming and J lost 2 bases, with 16 bases between them. CDR3 protein: CASSSGVKPYNEQFF. The CDR3 nucleotides are TGTGCCAGCTCTTCGGGAGTGAAACCCTACAATGAGCAGTTCTTC.

This chain uses TRBV6-5 with TRBJ2-7; tentative D call: TRBD1 (6 bases). Between the trimmed V and J ends, which lost 10 bases and 0 bases, there was a span of 13 bases. Germline V gives CDR1 MNHEY, CDR2 SVGAGI. The CDR3 consists of 13 residues. DNA of the CDR3: TGTGCCATCCGGGACACGAGCTCCTACGAGCAGTACTTC. Its translation: CAIRDTSSYEQYF.

V and J are TRBV18 and TRBJ2-6; 7 nucleotides match TRBD2. V lost 5 bases, J lost 4 bases, and 14 bases stayed unmatched. Per germline, CDR1 KGHSH and CDR2 LQKENI. The CDR3 is 18 amino acids. The CDR3 nucleotides read TGTGCCAGCTCATCCCTTGGCGGGAGCGGTCCGGGGGCCAACGTCCTGACTTTC. Translating it yields CASSSLGGSGPGANVLTF.

This sequence joins TRBV2 and TRBJ2-7; 10 positions match TRBD2. The CDR3 runs 14 residues. V was clipped by 6 bases and J by 4 bases; unmatched bases: 6. From germline, CDR1 is SNHLY and CDR2 FYNNEI. The CDR3 loop reads CASRSSGSQYEQYF. The CDR3 coding sequence is TGTGCCAGCAGATCTAGCGGGAGTCAGTACGAGCAGTACTTC.

The chain couples TRBV20-1 to TRBJ2-1; 13 bases map to TRBD2. CDR3 length equals 15 residues. After removal of 3 bases from V and 6 bases from J, the junction contained 5 bases not matched to a gene. CDR1 is DFQATT and CDR2 is SNEGSKA in the germline V gene (reference sequence). The CDR3 reads CSASLGLAGANEQFF. Written as DNA, the CDR3 is TGCAGTGCTAGTCTCGGACTAGCGGGAGCCAATGAGCAGTTCTTC.

DNA for the CDR3: TGTGCCAGCAGCCAGGGGACTAGCGGACCCCAAGAGACCCAGTACTTC. Amino acids: CASSQGTSGPQETQYF. The chain carries TRBV4-2 and TRBJ2-5; TRBD2 matches at 11 bases. The CDR3 runs 16 residues. The V gene end was trimmed by 3 bases and the J gene end by 1 base; junction bases not matched to a gene: 4. The germline CDR1 and CDR2 sequences are LGHNA and YNFKEQ.

The CDR3 loop is CASSRRSRESGEQYF. The DNA of the CDR3 is TGTGCCAGCAGTCGCCGAAGTCGGGAGAGCGGCGAGCAGTACTTC. J is TRBJ2-7 and V is TRBV27; tentative D call: TRBD2 (6 bases). The CDR3 consists of 15 residues. Deletions cut 5 bases from V and 6 bases from J, with 20 bases between. Germline values: CDR1 MNHEY, CDR2 SMNVEV (reference sequence).

The rearrangement links TRBV7-9 to TRBJ1-1; D gene uncertain. V lost 5 bases and J 1 base, leaving 14 bases between the germline ends. Germline V gene lookup returns CDR1 SEHNR and CDR2 FQNEAQ (reference sequence). The CDR3 totals 15 residues. This CDR3 is CASSASVTENTEAFF. The CDR3 DNA is TGTGCCAGCAGCGCCTCGGTTACAGAGAACACTGAAGCTTTCTTT.

The chain has TRBV7-5 and TRBJ2-1; TRBD2 was called by the table and not checked on the DNA. TRBV7-5 is a listed pseudogene. The CDR3 has 19 amino acids. Here the CDR3 reads CARSARTGTSHFSYNEQFF. The CDR3 region has the DNA TGTGCCAGAAGCGCGCGAACCGGGACTAGCCATTTCTCCTACAATGAGCAGTTCTTC.

A single count supports this clone. The chain recombines TRBV7-8 with TRBJ1-5; 7 nucleotides line up with TRBD1. J lost 0 bases, V lost 1 base, and 6 bases had no gene match. This CDR3 has 17 residues. The germline gives CDR1 SGHVS, CDR2 FQNEAQ. DNA for the CDR3: TGTGCCAGCAGCTTAGGGACGGGACAGTCTAGCAATCAGCCCCAGCATTTT. Protein sequence: CASSLGTGQSSNQPQHF.

This clone showed up just once. This chain links TRBV9 with TRBJ1-1, with D hard to call. Germline lookup yields CDR1 SGDLS and CDR2 YYNGEE. The CDR3 extends over 12 amino acids. The ends were cut back, 4 bases at V and 6 bases at J, with 10 bases in the middle. The CDR3 spells CASSNHYAEAFF. CDR3 DNA sequence: TGTGCCAGCAGCAACCACTACGCTGAAGCTTTCTTT. Filled out from reference TRBV9 and TRBJ1-1, the complete variable domain reads DSGVTQTPKHLITATGQRVTLRCSPRSGDLSVYWYQQSLDQGLQFLIQYYNGEERAKGNILERFSAQQFPDLHSELNLSSLELGDSALYFCASSNHYAEAFFGQGTRLTVV.